Below, 12 T cell receptor beta chains from the same sample are listed, as sequenced in a study of T cell repertoires in aging, cancer and after chemotherapy. A mixed TRB-A/B primer pool amplified rearranged TRB by multiplex touch-down PCR. TCRdb reprocessed the multiplex PCR reads via MiXCR and lists one record per CDR3 protein. The sample consists of a few thousand distinct CDR3 sequences, under 30% of them appearing once. TCR beta rearrangements were amplified from peripheral blood genomic DNA. Source material: blood. These receptors were taken from a human donor with a solid tumor.

This clonotype was counted between two and nine times. The chain carries TRBV5-1 and TRBJ2-5, with D uncertain. The germline gives CDR1 SGHRS, CDR2 YFSETQ. The V gene lost 2 bases and the J gene lost 2 bases, with 1 base spanning the gap. The CDR3 sequence is 11 residues long. CDR3 coding DNA: TGCGCCAGCAGCTTACAAGAGACCCAGTACTTC. Its translation is CASSLQETQYF.

This clonotype is judged medium-sized. This chain joins TRBV6-4 and TRBJ2-6; no reliable D call. Germline V CDR1 and CDR2: MRHNA, SNTAGT. The length of the CDR3 is 16 residues. V was trimmed by 5 bases and J by 1 base, leaving 12 bases between them. CDR3 DNA: TGTGCCAGCAGTCCCGACCTAGGGTCTGGGGCCAACGTCCTGACTTTC. This sequence encodes CASSPDLGSGANVLTF.

With regard to this clonotype: Compared with germline, one end of the junction differs, possibly owing to a read error. The rearrangement joins TRBV5-6 to TRBJ1-2; D remains ambiguous. Germline values: CDR1 SGHDT, CDR2 YYEEEE. The CDR3 spans 16 residues. The CDR3 DNA reads as TGTGCCAGCAGCTTGAGCCCCGAGGGATCTAACTATCGCTACACCTTC. Amino acid sequence: CASSLSPEGSNYRYTF. Together with reference TRBV5-6 and TRBJ1-2, the CDR3 gives the full variable domain: DAGVTQSPTHLIKTRGQQVTLRCSPKSGHDTVSWYQQALGQGPQFIFQYYEEEERQRGNFPDRFSGHQFPNYSSELNVNALLLGDSALYLCASSLSPEGSNYRYTFGSGTRLTVV.

This sequence joins TRBV20-1 and TRBJ1-6; D is undetermined. V gave up 3 bases and J gave up 4 bases, with 16 bases separating them. The germline V gene has CDR1 DFQATT and CDR2 SNEGSKA (reference sequence). The CDR3 is made up of 16 amino acids. The chain's CDR3 is CSARWPGQDYNSPLHF. In DNA form, the CDR3 reads TGCAGTGCTAGGTGGCCTGGGCAGGATTATAATTCACCCCTCCACTTT.

This clonotype was picked up a small number of times. The rearrangement uses TRBV19 and TRBJ2-3, with D unclear. The CDR3 runs 14 residues. Per the germline V gene, CDR1 is LNHDA and CDR2 is SQIVND (reference sequence). With 4 bases removed from V and 4 bases from J, the gap between germline ends came to 12 bases. The CDR3, as DNA: TGTGCCAGTAGTAGAGGACGGCCAGCAGATACGCAGTATTTT. It translates to CASSRGRPADTQYF.

This clonotype was observed a handful of times. The chain joins TRBV5-4 to TRBJ2-1; D is undetermined. Germline CDR1 is SGHNT and CDR2 is YYREEE (reference sequence). Trimming took off 0 bases at V and 6 bases at J, with 13 bases between the two ends. This CDR3 region has 15 residues. The CDR3 DNA reads as TGTGCCAGCAGCTTGGAGGGTCGTCGTTCCAATGAGCAGTTCTTC. Translating gives CASSLEGRRSNEQFF.

The sample holds a few counts of this clonotype. The V and J genes are TRBV6-2 or TRBV6-3 and TRBJ2-7; 7 nucleotides match TRBD2. CDR1 MNHEY and CDR2 SVGEGT come from the germline V gene. This CDR3 has 14 residues. V was pared by 8 bases and J by 7 bases, with 14 bases of the junction left unmatched. The CDR3 is CASLDWDSRGEQYF. The CDR3 nucleotides read TGTGCCAGCTTAGACTGGGATTCGCGGGGGGAGCAGTACTTC.

The V call is TRBV11-2, the J call TRBJ2-7; D is ambiguous. This CDR3 is 17 amino acids long. Trimming shortened V by 0 bases and J by 3 bases, and 18 bases separated the two germline ends. Germline-derived CDR1 and CDR2 are SGHAT and FQNNGV. The DNA of the CDR3 is TGTGCCAGCAGCTTAGAGCTTTCTACCCAAAGCTACTACGAGCAGTACTTC. Translating it yields CASSLELSTQSYYEQYF.

The V gene is TRBV9, the J gene TRBJ2-1; D not certain. The CDR3 sequence is 12 residues long. The V end lost 4 bases, the J end lost 7 bases, and 9 bases lay between the germline ends. CDR1 and CDR2 from the germline V gene are SGDLS and YYNGEE. CDR3 sequence reads: CASSSRANEQFF. The CDR3 DNA is TGTGCCAGCAGCTCCCGGGCGAATGAGCAGTTCTTC.

The gene calls are TRBV4-2 and TRBJ1-6; TRBD1 is a possible D gene (6 bases). V lost 0 bases and J lost 12, with 15 bases in between. This CDR3 contains 15 residues. Looked up from germline, CDR1 is LGHNA and CDR2 is YNFKEQ. CDR3 sequence reads: CASSQDPAGDLPLHF. The CDR3 coding sequence is TGTGCCAGCAGCCAAGATCCGGCAGGGGACTTACCCCTCCACTTT.

The rearrangement uses TRBV5-4 and TRBJ2-3; a weak D match, TRBD1 (5 bases). There are 13 residues in the CDR3. The V and J ends lost 5 bases and 0 bases respectively, with 7 bases between them. Germline V gene sequence: CDR1 SGHNT, CDR2 YYREEE (reference sequence). The CDR3 reads CASSQGSTDTQYF. The CDR3 region has the DNA TGTGCCAGCAGTCAGGGTAGCACAGATACGCAGTATTTT. The full variable domain, in which reference TRBV5-4 and TRBJ2-3 provide the parts outside the CDR3, is ETGVTQSPTHLIKTRGQQVTLRCSSQSGHNTVSWYQQALGQGPQFIFQYYREEENGRGNFPPRFSGLQFPNYSSELNVNALELDDSALYLCASSQGSTDTQYFGPGTRLTVL.

This rearrangement joins TRBV15 to TRBJ1-3, with D perhaps TRBD1 (6 bases). The CDR3 loop spans 15 amino acids. V lost 2 bases and J 2 bases, leaving 10 bases between the germline ends. The germline V gene has CDR1 LNHNV and CDR2 YYDKDF (reference sequence). The CDR3 spells CATSRLQGTGNTIYF. DNA for the CDR3: TGTGCCACCAGCAGATTACAGGGCACTGGAAACACCATATATTTT.